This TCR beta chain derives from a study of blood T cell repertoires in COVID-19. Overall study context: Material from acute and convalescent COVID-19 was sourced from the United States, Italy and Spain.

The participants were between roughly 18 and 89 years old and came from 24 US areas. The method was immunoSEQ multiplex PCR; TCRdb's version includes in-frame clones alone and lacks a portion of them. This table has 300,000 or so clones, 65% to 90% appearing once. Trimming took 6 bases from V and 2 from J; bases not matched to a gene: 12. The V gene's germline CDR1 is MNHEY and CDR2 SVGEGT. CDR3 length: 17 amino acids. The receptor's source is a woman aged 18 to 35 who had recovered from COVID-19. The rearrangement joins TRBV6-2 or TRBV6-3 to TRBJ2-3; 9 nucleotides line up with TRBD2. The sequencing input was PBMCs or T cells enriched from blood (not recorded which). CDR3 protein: CASSPGRTSDHTDTQYF. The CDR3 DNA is TGTGCCAGCAGCCCAGGAAGGACTAGCGACCACACAGATACGCAGTATTTT.